Reported below is one T cell receptor (beta chain). Profiled with immunoSEQ multiplex PCR; TCRdb holds only in-frame clones, not every one. The table lists fewer than 45,000 clones, 85% of them singletons, with over 13% in the top ten. V shed 6 bases and J 7 bases; nucleotides not matched to a gene: 11. The CDR3 runs to 14 residues. Germline V gives CDR1 SGHTA, CDR2 FQGNSA. The source of the sample is a study of blood T cell repertoires in COVID-19. The clonotype comes from a human donor in a cohort sampled during active COVID-19. The chain has TRBV7-2 and TRBJ1-2; 7 bases line up with TRBD1. The specimen sequenced was peripheral blood. CDR3 sequence (DNA): TGTGCCAGCAGTCCTTCAGACAGGGCGGCTGGCTACACCTTC. This codes for CASSPSDRAAGYTF.